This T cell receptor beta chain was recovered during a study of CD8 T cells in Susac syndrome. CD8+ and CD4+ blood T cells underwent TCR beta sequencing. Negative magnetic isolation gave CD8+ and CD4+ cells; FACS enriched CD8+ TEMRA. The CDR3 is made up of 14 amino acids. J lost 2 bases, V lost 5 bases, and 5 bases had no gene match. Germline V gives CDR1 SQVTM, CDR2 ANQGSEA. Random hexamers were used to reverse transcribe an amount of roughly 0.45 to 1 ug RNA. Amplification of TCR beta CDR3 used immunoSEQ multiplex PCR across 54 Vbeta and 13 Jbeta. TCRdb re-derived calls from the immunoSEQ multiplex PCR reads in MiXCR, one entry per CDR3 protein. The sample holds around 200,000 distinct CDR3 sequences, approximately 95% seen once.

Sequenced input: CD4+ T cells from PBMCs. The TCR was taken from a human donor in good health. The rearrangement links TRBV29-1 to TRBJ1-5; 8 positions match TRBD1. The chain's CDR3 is CSVQQGVGNQPQHF. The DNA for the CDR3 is TGCAGCGTTCAACAGGGGGTTGGCAATCAGCCCCAGCATTTT.